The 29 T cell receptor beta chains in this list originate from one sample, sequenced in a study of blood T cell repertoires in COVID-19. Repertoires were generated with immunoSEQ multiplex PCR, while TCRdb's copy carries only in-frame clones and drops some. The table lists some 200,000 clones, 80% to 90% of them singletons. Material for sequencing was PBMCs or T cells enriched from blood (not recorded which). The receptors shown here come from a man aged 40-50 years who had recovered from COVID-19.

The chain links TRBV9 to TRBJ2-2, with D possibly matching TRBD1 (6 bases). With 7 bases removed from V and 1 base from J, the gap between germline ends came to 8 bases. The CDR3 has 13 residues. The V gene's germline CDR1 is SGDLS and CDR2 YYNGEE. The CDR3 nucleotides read TGTGCCAGCGGGGGCGGGAACACCGGGGAGCTGTTTTTT. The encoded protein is CASGGGNTGELFF.

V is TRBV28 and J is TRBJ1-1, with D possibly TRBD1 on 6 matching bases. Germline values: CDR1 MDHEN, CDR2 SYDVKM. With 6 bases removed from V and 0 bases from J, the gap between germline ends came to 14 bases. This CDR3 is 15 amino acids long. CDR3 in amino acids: CASSPLGAMNTEAFF. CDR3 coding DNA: TGTGCCAGCAGCCCCCTGGGGGCTATGAACACTGAAGCTTTCTTT.

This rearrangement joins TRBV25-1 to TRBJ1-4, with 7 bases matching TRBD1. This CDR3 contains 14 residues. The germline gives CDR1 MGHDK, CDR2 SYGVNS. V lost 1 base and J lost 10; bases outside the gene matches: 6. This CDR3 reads CASSESAGGRKLFF. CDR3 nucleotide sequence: TGTGCCAGCAGTGAATCCGCAGGGGGGAGAAAACTGTTTTTT.

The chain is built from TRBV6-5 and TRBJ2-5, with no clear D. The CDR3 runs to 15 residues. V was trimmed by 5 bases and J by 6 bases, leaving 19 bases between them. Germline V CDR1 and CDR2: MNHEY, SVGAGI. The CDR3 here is CASSILVEAPKTQYF. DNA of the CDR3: TGTGCCAGCAGTATCCTAGTAGAAGCCCCAAAGACCCAGTACTTC.

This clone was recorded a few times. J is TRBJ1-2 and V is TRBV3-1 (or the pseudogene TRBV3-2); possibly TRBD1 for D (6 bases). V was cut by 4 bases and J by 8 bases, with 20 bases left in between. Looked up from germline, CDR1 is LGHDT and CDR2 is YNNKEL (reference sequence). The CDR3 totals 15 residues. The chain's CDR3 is CASSPTGLRHRGYTF. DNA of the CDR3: TGTGCCAGCAGCCCCACAGGGCTCCGACATCGGGGCTACACCTTC.

The CDR3 coding sequence is TGTGCCAGCAGTGAAGGCGTTAACACTGAAGCTTTCTTT. It codes for CASSEGVNTEAFF. V is TRBV2 and J is TRBJ1-1; D uncertain. The germline CDR1 and CDR2 sequences are SNHLY and FYNNEI. The CDR3 runs to 13 residues. Trimming took 1 base from V and 2 from J, leaving 5 bases between them.

The CDR3 nucleotides read TGTGCCATCAGTGATCAGCGGACAGACCTGGTAGGGCAGTACTTC. Amino acid sequence: CAISDQRTDLVGQYF. V and J are TRBV10-3 and TRBJ2-7, with TRBD1 as a possible D gene (6 bases). Germline-derived CDR1 and CDR2 are ENHRY and SYGVKD. The ends were cut back, 3 bases at V and 9 bases at J, with 21 bases in the middle. The CDR3 spans 15 residues.

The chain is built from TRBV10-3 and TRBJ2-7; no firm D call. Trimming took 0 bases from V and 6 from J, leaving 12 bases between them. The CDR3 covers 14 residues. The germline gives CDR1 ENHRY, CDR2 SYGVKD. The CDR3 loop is CAISESDRSAEQYF. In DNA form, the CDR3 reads TGTGCCATCAGTGAGTCTGATAGAAGTGCCGAGCAGTACTTC.

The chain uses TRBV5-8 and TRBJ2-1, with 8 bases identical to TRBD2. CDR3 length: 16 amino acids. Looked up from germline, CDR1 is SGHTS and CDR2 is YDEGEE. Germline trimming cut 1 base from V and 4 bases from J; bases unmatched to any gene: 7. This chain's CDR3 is CASSLFGGRLYNEQFF. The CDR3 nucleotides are TGTGCCAGCAGCTTGTTTGGCGGGAGGCTATACAATGAGCAGTTCTTC.

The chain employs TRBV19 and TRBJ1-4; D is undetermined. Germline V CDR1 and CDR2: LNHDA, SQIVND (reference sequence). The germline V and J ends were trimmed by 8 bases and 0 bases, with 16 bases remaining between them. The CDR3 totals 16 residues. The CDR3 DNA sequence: TGTGCCAGTGCACCCCAGTCGAGGGCAACTAATGAAAAACTGTTTTTT. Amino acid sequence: CASAPQSRATNEKLFF.

As DNA, the CDR3 is TGTGCCAGCAGCCCCCCACTAGCGGGAGTCTCAGATACGCAGTATTTT. Translation: CASSPPLAGVSDTQYF. This rearrangement joins TRBV9 to TRBJ2-3; 11 nucleotides align to TRBD2. The germline V gene has CDR1 SGDLS and CDR2 YYNGEE. The CDR3 totals 16 residues. The V gene end was trimmed by 4 bases and the J gene end by 4 bases; junction bases not matched to a gene: 8.

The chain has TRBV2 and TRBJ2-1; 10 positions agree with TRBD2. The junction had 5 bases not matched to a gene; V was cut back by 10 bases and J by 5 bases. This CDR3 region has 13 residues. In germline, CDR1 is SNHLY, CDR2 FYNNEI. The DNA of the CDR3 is TGTGCCACTAGACTAGCGGGTAACAATGAGCAGTTCTTC. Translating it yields CATRLAGNNEQFF.

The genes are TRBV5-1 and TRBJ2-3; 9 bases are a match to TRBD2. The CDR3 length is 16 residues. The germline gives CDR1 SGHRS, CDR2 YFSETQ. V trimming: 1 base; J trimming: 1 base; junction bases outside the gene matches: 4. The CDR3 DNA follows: TGCGCCAGCAGCTTGAGCGCGGGGGGGGGCACAGATACGCAGTATTTT. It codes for CASSLSAGGGTDTQYF.

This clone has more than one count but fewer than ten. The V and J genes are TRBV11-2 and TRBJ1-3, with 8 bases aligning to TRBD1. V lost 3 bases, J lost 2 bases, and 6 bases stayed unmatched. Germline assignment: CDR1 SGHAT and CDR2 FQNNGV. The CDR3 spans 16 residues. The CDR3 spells CASSFRTGFTGNTIYF. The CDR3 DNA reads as TGTGCCAGCAGCTTTCGGACAGGGTTTACTGGAAACACCATATATTTT.

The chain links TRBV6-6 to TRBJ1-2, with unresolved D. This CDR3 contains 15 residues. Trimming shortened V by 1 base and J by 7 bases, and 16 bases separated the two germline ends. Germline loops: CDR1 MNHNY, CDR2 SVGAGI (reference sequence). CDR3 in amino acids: CASSYFASTGAGYTF. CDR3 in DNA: TGTGCCAGCAGTTACTTCGCCTCTACGGGAGCTGGCTACACCTTC.

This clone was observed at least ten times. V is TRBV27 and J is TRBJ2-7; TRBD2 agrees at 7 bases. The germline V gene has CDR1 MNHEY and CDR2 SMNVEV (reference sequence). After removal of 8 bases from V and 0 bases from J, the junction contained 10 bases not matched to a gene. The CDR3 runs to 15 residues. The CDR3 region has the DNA TGTGCCAGCTTGCCCCGGTGGGGGGGCTCCTACGAGCAGTACTTC. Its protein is CASLPRWGGSYEQYF.

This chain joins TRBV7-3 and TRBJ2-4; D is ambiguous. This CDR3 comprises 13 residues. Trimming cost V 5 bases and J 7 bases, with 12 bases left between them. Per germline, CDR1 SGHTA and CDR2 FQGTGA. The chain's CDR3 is CASSERAVNIQYF. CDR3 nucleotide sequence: TGTGCCAGCAGCGAGAGAGCCGTGAACATTCAGTACTTC.

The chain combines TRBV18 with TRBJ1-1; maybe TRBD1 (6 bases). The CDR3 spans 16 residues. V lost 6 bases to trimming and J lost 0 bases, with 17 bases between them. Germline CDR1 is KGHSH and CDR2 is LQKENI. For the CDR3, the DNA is TGTGCCAGCTCCCCCAGAGGACAGACAATGAACACTGAAGCTTTCTTT. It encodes CASSPRGQTMNTEAFF.

CDR3 coding DNA: TGTGCCAGCAGCTGGGGACAGAAAGGGTATGGCTACACCTTC. Translating it yields CASSWGQKGYGYTF. The chain carries TRBV11-2 and TRBJ1-2, with 7 bases lining up with TRBD1. Looked up from germline, CDR1 is SGHAT and CDR2 is FQNNGV. There are 14 residues in the CDR3. Unmatched junction bases numbered 7, after V lost 4 bases and J lost 5 bases.

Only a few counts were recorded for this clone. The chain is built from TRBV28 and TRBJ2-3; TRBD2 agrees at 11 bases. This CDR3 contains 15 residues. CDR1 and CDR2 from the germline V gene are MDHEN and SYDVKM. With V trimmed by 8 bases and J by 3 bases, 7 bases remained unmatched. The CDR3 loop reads CASWRSGRATDTQYF. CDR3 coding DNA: TGTGCCAGCTGGCGTAGCGGGAGGGCAACAGATACGCAGTATTTT. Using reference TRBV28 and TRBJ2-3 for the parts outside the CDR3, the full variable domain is DVKVTQSSRYLVKRTGEKVFLECVQDMDHENMFWYRQDPGLGLRLIYFSYDVKMKEKGDIPEGYSVSREKKERFSLILESASTNQTSMYLCASWRSGRATDTQYFGPGTRLTVL.

The CDR3 reads CASLDSPYYEQYF. CDR3 DNA sequence: TGTGCCAGCCTGGACAGCCCCTACTACGAGCAGTACTTC. The chain uses TRBV24-1 and TRBJ2-7; a weak D match, TRBD1 (6 bases). Looked up from germline, CDR1 is KGHDR and CDR2 is SFDVKD. The V gene lost 11 bases and the J gene lost 3 bases, with 16 bases spanning the gap. This CDR3 has 13 amino acids.

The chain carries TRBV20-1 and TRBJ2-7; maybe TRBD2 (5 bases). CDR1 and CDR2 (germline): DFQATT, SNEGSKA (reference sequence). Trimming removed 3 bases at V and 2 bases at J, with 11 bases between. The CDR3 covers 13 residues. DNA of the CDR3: TGCAGTGCTAGTTTCGGGAAAGCCTACGAGCAGTACTTC. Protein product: CSASFGKAYEQYF.

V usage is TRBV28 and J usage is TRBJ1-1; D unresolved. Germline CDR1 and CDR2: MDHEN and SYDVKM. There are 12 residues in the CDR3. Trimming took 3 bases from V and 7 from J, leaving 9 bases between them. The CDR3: CASSLMEDEAFF. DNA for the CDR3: TGTGCCAGCAGTTTGATGGAGGATGAAGCTTTCTTT.

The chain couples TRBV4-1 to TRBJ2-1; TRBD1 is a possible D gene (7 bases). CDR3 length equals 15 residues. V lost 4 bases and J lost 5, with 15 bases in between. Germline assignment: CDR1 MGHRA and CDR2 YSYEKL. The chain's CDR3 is CASSPEEGADNEQFF. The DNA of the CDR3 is TGCGCCAGCAGCCCAGAGGAGGGGGCGGACAATGAGCAGTTCTTC.

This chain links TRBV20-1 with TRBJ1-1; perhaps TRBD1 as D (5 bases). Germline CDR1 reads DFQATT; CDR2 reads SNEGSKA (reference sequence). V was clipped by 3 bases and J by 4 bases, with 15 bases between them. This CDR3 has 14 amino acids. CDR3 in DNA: TGCAGTGCTAGTATCCAGGGTATAACCACTGAAGCTTTCTTT. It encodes CSASIQGITTEAFF.

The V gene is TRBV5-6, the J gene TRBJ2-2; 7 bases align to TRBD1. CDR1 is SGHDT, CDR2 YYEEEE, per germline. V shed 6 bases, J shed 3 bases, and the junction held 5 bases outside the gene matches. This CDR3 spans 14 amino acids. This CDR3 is CASKVDRDTGELFF. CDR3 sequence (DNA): TGTGCCAGCAAGGTAGACAGGGACACCGGGGAGCTGTTTTTT.

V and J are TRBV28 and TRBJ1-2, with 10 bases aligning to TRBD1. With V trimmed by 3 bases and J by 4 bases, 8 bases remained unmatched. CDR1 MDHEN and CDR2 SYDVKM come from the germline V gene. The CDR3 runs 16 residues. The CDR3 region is CASSFSTGGLIYGYTF. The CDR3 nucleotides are TGTGCCAGCAGTTTCTCGACAGGGGGCCTCATCTATGGCTACACCTTC.

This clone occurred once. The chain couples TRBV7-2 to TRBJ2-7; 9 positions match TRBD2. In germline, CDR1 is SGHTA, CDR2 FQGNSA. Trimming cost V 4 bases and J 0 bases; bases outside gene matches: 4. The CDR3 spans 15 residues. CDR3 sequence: CASSSQAGGSYEQYF. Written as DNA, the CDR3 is TGTGCCAGCAGCTCCCAAGCGGGAGGCTCCTACGAGCAGTACTTC. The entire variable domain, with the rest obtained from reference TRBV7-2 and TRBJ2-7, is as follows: GAGVSQSPSNKVTEKGKDVELRCDPISGHTALYWYRQSLGQGLEFLIYFQGNSAPDKSGLPSDRFSAERTGGSVSTLTIQRTQQEDSAVYLCASSSQAGGSYEQYFGPGTRLTVT.

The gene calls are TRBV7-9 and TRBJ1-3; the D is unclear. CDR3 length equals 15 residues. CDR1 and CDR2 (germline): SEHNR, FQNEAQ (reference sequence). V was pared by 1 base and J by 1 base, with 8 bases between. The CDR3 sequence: CASSLGQRSGNTIYF. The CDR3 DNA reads TGTGCCAGCAGCTTAGGTCAGCGTTCTGGAAACACCATATATTTT.